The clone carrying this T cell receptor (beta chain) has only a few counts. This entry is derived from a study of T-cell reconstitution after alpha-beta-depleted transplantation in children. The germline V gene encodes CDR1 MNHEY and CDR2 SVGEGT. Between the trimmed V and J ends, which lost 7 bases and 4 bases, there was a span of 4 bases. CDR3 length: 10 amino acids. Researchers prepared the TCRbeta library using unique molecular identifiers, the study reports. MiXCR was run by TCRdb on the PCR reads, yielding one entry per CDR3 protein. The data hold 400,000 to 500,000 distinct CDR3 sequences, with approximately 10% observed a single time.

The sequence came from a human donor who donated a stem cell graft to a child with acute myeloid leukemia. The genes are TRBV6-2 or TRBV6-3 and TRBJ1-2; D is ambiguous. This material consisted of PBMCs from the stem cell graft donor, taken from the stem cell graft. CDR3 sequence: CASNRYGYTF. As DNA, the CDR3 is TGTGCCAGCAATCGCTATGGCTACACCTTC.